The sequence of this T cell receptor (beta chain) was determined in a study of cytomegalovirus exposure and HLA in healthy donors. Remarks on this clone: The antigen is undetermined.

Germline CDR1 reads MGHRA; CDR2 reads YSYEKL. The CDR3 runs to 13 residues. The germline V and J ends were trimmed by 6 bases and 9 bases, with 17 bases remaining between them. It was with 60 Vbeta and 13 Jbeta primers that the PCR ran. Method: immunoSEQ multiplex PCR; TCRdb's copy keeps in-frame clones and lacks some. The table shows roughly 180,000 clones, with about four fifths occurring only once. Whole-study results and caveats: The authors enumerated 150 to 200 TCR beta chains as linked to cytomegalovirus. Later analysis identified several of the most significant clusters that appeared linked to common viral pathogens.

The TCR comes from a girl aged 10-17 years in good health and CMV-seropositive. This sequence joins TRBV4-1 and TRBJ1-1; D unresolved. Sequenced input: PBMCs. The CDR3 protein is CASSLGLLEQAFF. CDR3 nucleotide sequence: TGCGCCAGCAGTTTAGGACTGTTAGAACAAGCTTTCTTT.